This T cell receptor (beta chain) was recovered during a study of T cell responses to AZD1222 COVID-19 vaccine. Findings of the study overall: White British ancestry dominated among donors, who included more females, and clonal diversity was possibly underestimated. A rise in Spike-specific TCR breadth and depth followed two AZD1222 doses. Repertoire sampling happened only post peak T cell response. Among vaccine-associated CD4 TCRs, coverage spanned spike, with dominance at 160-218 and 743-854.

This clone was observed a single time. The antigen remains undetermined. Data came from immunoSEQ multiplex PCR; TCRdb stores just in-frame clones and leaves some out. The repertoire holds 40,000 to 60,000 clones, with around four fifths as singletons. The input for sequencing was peripheral blood, taken on day 0 of MenACWY control vaccination. This receptor was obtained from an adult in good health.

The CDR3 reads CASSYSKGPSGNTIYF. CDR3 bases: TGTGCCAGCAGTTACTCGAAAGGGCCCTCTGGAAACACCATATATTTT. The chain links TRBV6-5 to TRBJ1-3; no clear D gene. This CDR3 contains 16 residues. Germline values: CDR1 MNHEY, CDR2 SVGAGI. The V and J ends lost 0 bases and 0 bases respectively, with 9 bases between them.